This T cell receptor (beta chain) stems from a study of blood T cell repertoires in COVID-19. At the level of the study: The United States, Italy and Spain provided the acute and convalescent COVID-19 samples.

Per the original methods: By means of reference gene primer amplification, nucleated cell counts were estimated. TCRdb keeps only in-frame clones here, not all; method: immunoSEQ multiplex PCR. The V and J calls and clone size were taken over from that table, and D and trimming were inferred from the DNA. There are 200,000 to 250,000 clones in the sample; about four fifths occur only once, and less than 4% lies in the top ten. Looked up from germline, CDR1 is SGHTA and CDR2 is FQGTGA. The CDR3 has 18 residues. V gave up 1 base and J gave up 4 bases; unmatched junction bases: 13. The sequenced sample was peripheral blood. The sequence was collected from a woman older than 75 with acute or convalescent COVID-19. The chain links TRBV7-3 to TRBJ2-1, with TRBD2 matching 7 bases. As DNA, the CDR3 is TGTGCCAGCAGCTTAAAAGTTCGAGGGCTAGCGGCATACAATGAGCAGTTCTTC. It is translated as CASSLKVRGLAAYNEQFF.